The 18 T cell receptor beta chains reported below all come from one sample, sequenced in a study of cytomegalovirus exposure and HLA in healthy donors. In the PCR, 60 Vbeta and 13 Jbeta primers were used. Measured with immunoSEQ multiplex PCR; TCRdb has only the in-frame clones, and not every one. The sample contains fewer than 200,000 clones, around 79% of which appear only once. Input material: PBMCs. These receptors were obtained from a man aged 35-49 years in good health and CMV-seronegative.

The chain joins TRBV20-1 to TRBJ1-1, with a weak D call TRBD1 (6 bases). The V gene lost 6 bases and the J gene lost 10 bases, with 15 bases spanning the gap. This CDR3 contains 11 residues. Germline CDR1 reads DFQATT; CDR2 reads SNEGSKA (reference sequence). This CDR3 is CSAAGARGAFF. DNA of the CDR3: TGCAGTGCCGCAGGGGCGAGGGGAGCTTTCTTT.

The sample holds one count of this clone. This rearrangement joins TRBV27 to TRBJ2-7; TRBD1 might be the D (5 bases). Trimming left V 1 base short and J 9 bases short, with 13 bases between. CDR1 MNHEY and CDR2 SMNVEV come from the germline V gene (reference sequence). The CDR3 has 13 residues. CDR3 bases: TGTGCCAGCAGTTTATATGGGGCAACGGGGCAGTACTTC. The encoded protein is CASSLYGATGQYF.

The rearrangement joins TRBV7-6 to TRBJ2-2, with 8 nucleotides matching TRBD2. Germline trimming cut 2 bases from V and 5 bases from J; bases unmatched to any gene: 7. The CDR3 is 16 residues long. CDR1 and CDR2 (germline): SGHVS, FNYEAQ. The CDR3 DNA sequence: TGTGCCAGCAGCTTAACCGGGGGGGCGGTTACCGGGGAGCTGTTTTTT. Amino acids: CASSLTGGAVTGELFF.

This clone appeared a single time. The V and J genes are TRBV30 and TRBJ1-2; 9 bases map to TRBD1. The CDR3 extends over 17 amino acids. Germline CDR1 is GTSNPN and CDR2 is SVGIG (reference sequence). V lost 3 bases, J lost 2 bases, and 13 bases stayed unmatched. The CDR3 region is CAWRQRQGVYQNYGYTF. The DNA for the CDR3 is TGTGCCTGGAGGCAGAGACAGGGGGTCTATCAAAACTATGGCTACACCTTC.

The chain joins TRBV29-1 to TRBJ2-3, with TRBD2 matching over 7 bases. The CDR3 totals 13 residues. The germline V gene has CDR1 SQVTM and CDR2 ANQGSEA. V was pared by 4 bases and J by 4 bases, with 5 bases of the junction left unmatched. The CDR3 protein is CSVGLSGADTQYF. CDR3 nucleotide sequence: TGCAGCGTTGGATTGAGCGGGGCAGATACGCAGTATTTT.

The rearrangement joins TRBV7-9 to TRBJ2-7; 11 bases are shared with TRBD1. V lost 5 bases and J lost 5; bases outside the gene matches: 5. The CDR3 has 14 residues. Germline loops: CDR1 SEHNR, CDR2 FQNEAQ (reference sequence). The CDR3 bases are TGTGCCAGCAGCCCGGGACAGGGGGGGAACGAGCAGTACTTC. Protein product: CASSPGQGGNEQYF.

Only one count was recorded for this clone. This chain connects TRBV6-6 to TRBJ1-5; 8 positions agree with TRBD1. Germline CDR1 and CDR2: MNHNY and SVGAGI (reference sequence). V lost 4 bases, J lost 2 bases, and 7 bases stayed unmatched. The CDR3 has 16 residues. CDR3 protein: CASSSGQGRGNQPQHF. CDR3 nucleotides: TGTGCCAGCAGTTCCGGACAGGGACGGGGCAATCAGCCCCAGCATTTT.

The chain carries TRBV27 and TRBJ1-1, with 8 bases that match TRBD1. With V trimmed by 6 bases and J by 4 bases, 7 bases remained unmatched. The CDR3 spans 14 residues. In germline, CDR1 is MNHEY, CDR2 SMNVEV (reference sequence). The CDR3 sequence: CASSLDREGTEAFF. Here the CDR3 DNA reads TGTGCCAGCAGCTTGGACAGGGAAGGCACTGAAGCTTTCTTT.

The chain carries TRBV6-5 and TRBJ1-2, with TRBD1 matching over 8 bases. The V gene end was trimmed by 11 bases and the J gene end by 5 bases; junction bases not matched to a gene: 7. Germline CDR1 MNHEY, CDR2 SVGAGI. The CDR3 covers 12 residues. CDR3 sequence (DNA): TGTGCCGCCCGGACAGGGACTTATGGCTACACCTTC. This codes for CAARTGTYGYTF.

This clone was observed a few times. J is TRBJ2-5 and V is TRBV29-1; D is unresolved. The CDR3 runs to 14 residues. Per the germline V gene, CDR1 is SQVTM and CDR2 is ANQGSEA. Trimming cost V 0 bases and J 1 base, with 9 bases left between them. CDR3 in DNA: TGCAGCGTTGAAGAGTTCGGTTCCCAAGAGACCCAGTACTTC. This gives the protein CSVEEFGSQETQYF.

A single count supports this clone. The J gene is TRBJ2-7, the V gene TRBV4-2; tentatively, D is TRBD1 (5 bases). The V gene lost 2 bases and the J gene lost 5 bases, with 13 bases spanning the gap. This CDR3 spans 14 amino acids. Germline CDR1 and CDR2: LGHNA and YNFKEQ. Written as DNA, the CDR3 is TGTGCCAGCAGCCAATCGGCAGGGAAGGACGAGCAGTACTTC. This translates into CASSQSAGKDEQYF.

A note on this clone: Within the sample, other DNA sequences also encode this same CDR3. V usage is TRBV5-1 and J usage is TRBJ2-3, with 7 nucleotides matching TRBD2. CDR1 and CDR2 (germline): SGHRS, YFSETQ. The CDR3 loop spans 15 amino acids. V lost 1 base and J lost 3; bases outside the gene matches: 5. The CDR3 bases are TGCGCCAGCAGCTTGCGGGGGGTAGGAACAGATACGCAGTATTTT. It codes for CASSLRGVGTDTQYF.

The CDR3 reads CASSQQGGTGELFF. The CDR3 region has the DNA TGTGCCAGCAGCCAACAGGGTGGGACCGGGGAGCTGTTTTTT. The chain recombines TRBV14 with TRBJ2-2; D possibly corresponds to TRBD1 (5 bases). The CDR3 has 14 residues. Germline lookup yields CDR1 SGHDN and CDR2 FVKESK. With 2 bases removed from V and 5 bases from J, the gap between germline ends came to 9 bases.

The CDR3 region has the DNA TGTGCCAGCAGCTTAGCAGGGTACGGGGAGACCCAAGAGACCCAGTACTTC. Protein sequence: CASSLAGYGETQETQYF. The gene calls are TRBV7-6 and TRBJ2-5; possibly TRBD2 for D (5 bases). The germline CDR1 and CDR2 sequences are SGHVS and FNYEAQ. The V end was cut by 0 bases, the J end by 1 base, with 15 bases between. The CDR3 extends over 17 amino acids.

The table lists this clone with a count of one. The chain links TRBV14 to TRBJ1-1; 7 bases line up with TRBD1. V dropped 4 bases and J dropped 9; count of bases not matched to a gene: 14. This CDR3 is 15 amino acids long. Per the germline V gene, CDR1 is SGHDN and CDR2 is FVKESK. The CDR3 region has the DNA TGTGCCAGCAGCCCTAGAACTATCAGGGGGTGTAAAGCTTTCTTT. Translation: CASSPRTIRGCKAFF.

The chain recombines TRBV11-3 with TRBJ2-2, with D perhaps TRBD1 (6 bases). The CDR3 has 15 amino acids. Between the trimmed V and J ends, which lost 5 bases and 0 bases, there was a span of 10 bases. The germline V gene has CDR1 SGHNT and CDR2 YENEEA. As DNA, the CDR3 is TGTGCCAGCAGCCCCGGGACAACGAACACCGGGGAGCTGTTTTTT. Translation gives CASSPGTTNTGELFF.

In its sample, this clone was seen once. This rearrangement joins TRBV29-1 to TRBJ1-1; no definite D call. The CDR3 runs to 11 residues. Trimming took 1 base from V and 8 from J, leaving 8 bases between them. From germline, CDR1 is SQVTM and CDR2 ANQGSEA. CDR3 coding DNA: TGCAGCGTTGAAGGGTACGGGGAAGCTTTCTTT. This translates into CSVEGYGEAFF. The whole variable domain, remainder taken from reference TRBV29-1 and TRBJ1-1, is SAVISQKPSRDICQRGTSLTIQCQVDSQVTMMFWYRQQPGQSLTLIATANQGSEATYESGFVIDKFPISRPNLTFSTLTVSNMSPEDSSIYLCSVEGYGEAFFGQGTRLTVV.

The chain uses TRBV5-4 and TRBJ1-2, with 10 nucleotides matching TRBD1. CDR3 length: 12 amino acids. Per the germline V gene, CDR1 is SGHNT and CDR2 is YYREEE (reference sequence). Trimming removed 4 bases from V and 7 bases from J; junction bases left unmatched: 1. The CDR3 spells CASSRTGGGYTF. The DNA for the CDR3 is TGTGCCAGCAGCCGGACAGGGGGTGGCTACACCTTC.